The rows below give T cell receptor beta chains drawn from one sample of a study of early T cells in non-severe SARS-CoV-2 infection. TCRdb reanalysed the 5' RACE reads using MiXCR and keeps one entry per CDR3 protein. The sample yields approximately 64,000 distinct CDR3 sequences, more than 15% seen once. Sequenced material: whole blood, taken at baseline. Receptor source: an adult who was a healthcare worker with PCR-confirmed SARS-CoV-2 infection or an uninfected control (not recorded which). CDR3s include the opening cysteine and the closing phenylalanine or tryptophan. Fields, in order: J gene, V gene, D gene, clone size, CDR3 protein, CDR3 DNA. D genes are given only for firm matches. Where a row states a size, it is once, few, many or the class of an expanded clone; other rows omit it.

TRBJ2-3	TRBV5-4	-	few	CASSLDQRDTQYF	TGTGCCAGCAGCTTGGATCAGAGAGATACGCAGTATTTT
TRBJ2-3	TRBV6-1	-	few	CASSESAGISTDTQYF	TGTGCCAGCAGTGAAAGCGCGGGGATAAGCACAGATACGCAGTATTTT
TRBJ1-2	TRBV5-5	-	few	CASSRDGPLGGYTF	TGTGCCAGCAGTCGGGACGGACCTCTCGGTGGCTACACCTTC
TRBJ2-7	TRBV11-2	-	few	CASSTRGPEQYF	TGTGCCAGCAGCACCCGGGGCCCCGAGCAGTACTTC
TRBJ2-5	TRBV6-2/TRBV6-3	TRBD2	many	CASRASGRMETQYF	TGTGCCAGCAGGGCTAGCGGGAGAATGGAGACCCAGTACTTC
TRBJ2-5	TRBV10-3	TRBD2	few	CAIKGTSGQETQYF	TGTGCCATCAAAGGGACTAGCGGCCAAGAGACCCAGTACTTC
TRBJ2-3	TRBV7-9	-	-	CASSRGVAGGQPDTQYF	TGTGCCAGCAGCAGGGGGGTGGCCGGGGGCCAGCCAGATACGCAGTATTTT
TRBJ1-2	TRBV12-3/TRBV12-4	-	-	CASSLVSGTGGNTF	TGTGCCAGCAGTTTAGTTTCGGGTACAGGTGGTAACACCTTC
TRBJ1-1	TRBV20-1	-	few	CSASRQGLEAFF	TGCAGTGCTAGCCGGCAGGGCCTTGAAGCTTTCTTT
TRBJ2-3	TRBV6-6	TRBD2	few	CASRGSGARADTQYF	TGTGCCAGCAGAGGAAGCGGGGCCAGGGCAGATACGCAGTATTTT
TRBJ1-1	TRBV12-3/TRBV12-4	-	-	CASSLGPGTEAFF	TGTGCCAGCAGCCTGGGACCAGGGACTGAAGCTTTCTTT
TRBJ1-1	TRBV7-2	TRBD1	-	CASSSRQGTEAFF	TGTGCCAGCAGCTCTCGACAGGGCACTGAAGCTTTCTTT
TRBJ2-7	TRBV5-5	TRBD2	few	CASSLEGGSRVSTYEQYF	TGTGCCAGCAGCTTGGAGGGAGGGTCACGGGTTTCCACCTACGAGCAGTACTTC
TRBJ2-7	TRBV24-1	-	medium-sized	CATSDPRSRSYEQYF	TGTGCCACCAGTGATCCCAGATCCCGCTCCTACGAGCAGTACTTC
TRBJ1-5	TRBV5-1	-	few	CASSLEGISNQPQHF	TGCGCCAGCAGCTTGGAAGGGATCAGCAATCAGCCCCAGCATTTT
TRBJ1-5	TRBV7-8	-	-	CASSLGDSYSNQPQHF	TGTGCCAGCAGCTTAGGGGATTCATATAGCAATCAGCCCCAGCATTTT
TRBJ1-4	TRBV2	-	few	CASTKSRDLEKLFF	TGTGCCAGCACCAAATCCCGGGACCTTGAAAAACTGTTTTTT
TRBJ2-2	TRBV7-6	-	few	CASSLGGQGAGELFF	TGTGCCAGCAGCTTAGGGGGGCAAGGTGCCGGGGAGCTGTTTTTT
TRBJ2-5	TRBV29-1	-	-	CSVRRGAETQYF	TGCAGCGTGAGAAGGGGGGCAGAGACCCAGTACTTC
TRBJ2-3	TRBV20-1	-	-	CSALTRARSTDTQYF	TGCAGTGCTCTGACCAGGGCCAGAAGCACAGATACGCAGTATTTT
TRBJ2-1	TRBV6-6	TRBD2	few	CASSSPRTSPIYNEQFF	TGTGCCAGCAGTTCCCCCCGGACTAGCCCCATTTACAATGAGCAGTTCTTC
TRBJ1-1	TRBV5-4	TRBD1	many	CASSKGQGLGTEAFF	TGTGCCAGCAGCAAGGGACAGGGGCTGGGCACTGAAGCTTTCTTT
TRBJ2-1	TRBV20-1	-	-	CSARDKETDYNEQFF	TGCAGTGCTAGAGATAAGGAGACGGATTACAATGAGCAGTTCTTC
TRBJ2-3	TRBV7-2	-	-	CASSLSIGLSGADTQYF	TGTGCCAGCAGCTTAAGTATCGGCCTTAGCGGAGCAGATACGCAGTATTTT
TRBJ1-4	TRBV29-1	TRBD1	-	CSVDPRDRNEKLFF	TGCAGCGTGGATCCTAGGGACAGGAATGAAAAACTGTTTTTT
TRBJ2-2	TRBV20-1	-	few	CSASGAENTGELFF	TGCAGTGCTAGCGGGGCAGAAAACACCGGGGAGCTGTTTTTT
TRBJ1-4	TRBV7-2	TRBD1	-	CASSLAGTGNEKLFF	TGTGCCAGCAGCTTAGCCGGGACAGGGAATGAAAAACTGTTTTTT
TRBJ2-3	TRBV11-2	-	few	CASSSYGDTQYF	TGTGCCAGCAGCTCCTACGGAGATACGCAGTATTTT